Below, one TCR beta chain is given with its context. In germline, CDR1 is SGHDT, CDR2 YYEEEE. Deletions cut 4 bases from V and 2 bases from J, with 12 bases between. This CDR3 contains 14 residues. This entry comes from a study of Ad26.COV2.S vaccination and SARS-CoV-2 variants. Treatment here: about 20 received Ad26.COV2.S at low or high dose, single or two shots; several received placebo; per-sample allocation not given. Specimens were obtained on day 63 following the first vaccine or placebo injection. TCRdb keeps only in-frame clones here, not all; method: immunoSEQ multiplex PCR. The table records 350,000 to 500,000 clones, 88% of them present only once.

Specimen: peripheral blood, collected in a trial of Ad26.COV2.S vaccine versus placebo. This chain links TRBV5-6 with TRBJ2-5; D is uncertain. This TCR derives from a person between 18 and 59 years old who received the Ad26.COV2.S COVID-19 vaccine or a placebo. This CDR3 reads CASSPPAWQETQYF. Written as DNA, the CDR3 is TGTGCCAGCAGCCCCCCGGCCTGGCAAGAGACCCAGTACTTC.